The following is a T cell receptor (beta chain) sequence with its context. Clones were sequenced by immunoSEQ multiplex PCR, and TCRdb holds only the in-frame ones, with some missing. The sample records some 180,000 clones, just under 80% being singletons. The sample originates from a study of blood T cell repertoires in COVID-19. Study-level background: Whether acute or convalescent, the COVID-19 samples came from the United States, Italy and Spain.

The CDR3 covers 14 residues. Germline V gives CDR1 SGHTA, CDR2 FQGNSA. The V gene end was trimmed by 8 bases and the J gene end by 1 base; junction bases not matched to a gene: 6. The chain has TRBV7-2 and TRBJ2-3; 7 nucleotides agree with TRBD2. The sequence derives from a woman at least 80 years old with active or convalescent COVID-19. The specimen was peripheral blood. The CDR3 loop is CASAYSGRTDTQYF. The DNA for the CDR3 is TGTGCCAGCGCTTATAGCGGGCGCACAGATACGCAGTATTTT.